A single sample is the source of the 18 T cell receptor beta chains below, sequenced in a study of molecular identifiers for immune sequencing clone quantification. TCRdb passed the PCR reads through MiXCR, listing each CDR3 protein once. The sample has about 320,000 distinct CDR3 sequences, 20% to 25% seen once; the top ten hold approximately 0.85%. Specimen: naive CD8+ T cells from blood, with Jurkat cell RNA spiked in. As for subset: FACS-sorted CD8+CD4-CCR7+CD45RA+ naive T cells. All receptors derive from a human donor in good health. Some libraries in this study had Jurkat cell RNA spiked in.

As concerns this clonotype: The CDR3 end shows no conserved phenylalanine or tryptophan, and so a read error is likely. CDR3 in amino acids: CASSSGANVLTL. CDR3 sequence (DNA): TGTGCCAGCAGTTCTGGGGCCAACGTCCTGACTCTC. The genes are TRBV12-3 or TRBV12-4 and TRBJ2-6; D is unclear. The V and J ends lost 4 bases and 2 bases respectively, with 0 bases between them. The CDR3 has 12 amino acids.

On this clonotype: One end of the junction does not line up with germline, which may come from a read error. The chain carries TRBV5-6 and TRBJ1-1; D possibly corresponds to TRBD1 (5 bases). This CDR3 region has 16 residues. Germline V lookup: CDR1 SGHDT, CDR2 YYEEEE. The DNA for the CDR3 is TGTGCCGGCAGCTTGGTGGAGGCCCAAGGGGACACTGAAGCTTTCTTT. Protein product: CAGSLVEAQGDTEAFF.

This clonotype was detected only a few times. The chain joins TRBV20-1 to TRBJ2-3; unclear D gene. The CDR3 length is 13 residues. V shed 5 bases and J shed 3 bases, with 12 bases lying between them. Germline assignment: CDR1 DFQATT and CDR2 SNEGSKA (reference sequence). The CDR3 loop is CSAYPTGTDTQYF. CDR3 nucleotides: TGCAGTGCTTACCCGACTGGTACAGATACGCAGTATTTT.

The chain couples TRBV11-2 to TRBJ2-7, with TRBD1 matching over 9 bases. Unmatched junction bases numbered 9, after V lost 3 bases and J lost 0 bases. Looked up from germline, CDR1 is SGHAT and CDR2 is FQNNGV. The CDR3 has 17 residues. This chain's CDR3 is CASSFPATGGISYEQYF. The CDR3 coding sequence is TGTGCCAGCAGCTTTCCCGCCACAGGGGGCATCTCCTACGAGCAGTACTTC.

At least ten counts were recorded for this clonotype. This chain joins TRBV29-1 and TRBJ2-3, with D possibly matching TRBD2 (5 bases). Trimming stripped 3 bases from V and 5 bases from J, with 15 bases between. Per germline, CDR1 SQVTM and CDR2 ANQGSEA. The CDR3 extends over 14 amino acids. Written as DNA, the CDR3 is TGCAGCGTTGAGGCGCCAATAGAGGGAGATACGCAGTATTTT. Protein: CSVEAPIEGDTQYF.

As for this clonotype: A much larger clone differs by one base, so this may be a read error. The final CDR3 position lacks the conserved phenylalanine or tryptophan, pointing to a likely read error. The J gene is TRBJ2-6, the V gene TRBV20-1; 8 bases fit TRBD2. The germline V gene encodes CDR1 DFQATT and CDR2 SNEGSKA (reference sequence). The V and J ends lost 0 bases and 0 bases, in that order; junction bases with no gene match: 7. The CDR3 loop spans 18 amino acids. CDR3 DNA: TGCAGTGCTAGAGATATGGCGGGGGGTTACTCTGGGGCCAACGTCCTGACTTCC. Its translation is CSARDMAGGYSGANVLTS.

Ten or more counts support this clonotype. This sequence joins TRBV27 and TRBJ2-3; TRBD1 matches 7 bases. Germline trimming cut 3 bases from V and 3 bases from J; bases unmatched to any gene: 3. The CDR3 is made up of 14 amino acids. Germline V gives CDR1 MNHEY, CDR2 SMNVEV (reference sequence). The CDR3 region is CASSFATGTDTQYF. DNA of the CDR3: TGTGCCAGCAGTTTCGCGACAGGGACAGATACGCAGTATTTT.

As concerns this clonotype: A read error may be the cause here, since a much bigger clone is one base away. The V and J genes are TRBV12-3 or TRBV12-4 and TRBJ2-2; weak D call: TRBD2 (5 bases). The CDR3 is made up of 15 amino acids. CDR3: CASSFRLPNTGEPFF. CDR3 in DNA: TGTGCCAGCAGTTTTAGGCTACCCAACACCGGGGAGCCGTTTTTT.

V gene TRBV29-1 combines with J gene TRBJ2-2, with D uncertain. CDR3 length: 11 amino acids. Germline loops: CDR1 SQVTM, CDR2 ANQGSEA. The V gene lost 5 bases and the J gene lost 5 bases, with 6 bases spanning the gap. The CDR3 region is CSVLGTGELFF. The CDR3 region has the DNA TGCAGCGTTTTAGGGACCGGGGAGCTGTTTTTT.

In this sample, this clonotype turned up many times. The gene calls are TRBV5-8 and TRBJ1-4; the D gene is possibly TRBD1 (5 bases). With 3 bases removed from V and 4 bases from J, the gap between germline ends came to 10 bases. The CDR3 runs 14 residues. Germline V gene lookup returns CDR1 SGHTS and CDR2 YDEGEE. CDR3: CASSSDSLNEKLFF. Here the CDR3 DNA reads TGTGCCAGCAGCTCTGACAGCCTTAATGAAAAACTGTTTTTT.

In this sample, this clonotype turned up many times. J is TRBJ2-4 and V is TRBV4-1, with D tentatively TRBD1 (6 bases). V was shortened by 1 base and J by 1 base, with 11 bases between the two germline ends. There are 16 residues in the CDR3. From germline, CDR1 is MGHRA and CDR2 YSYEKL. CDR3 nucleotide sequence: TGCGCCAGCAGCCAAGTTCTTCAGGGGGCCAAAAACATTCAGTACTTC. Translated: CASSQVLQGAKNIQYF.

This clonotype appeared many times. The V and J genes are TRBV7-2 and TRBJ2-4; D not resolved. CDR1 and CDR2 (germline): SGHTA, FQGNSA. CDR3 size: 17 residues. V shed 5 bases and J shed 1 base, with 18 bases lying between them. CDR3 residues: CASSLYDLSVAKNIQYF. The CDR3 DNA sequence: TGTGCCAGCAGCCTATACGACCTATCGGTGGCCAAAAACATTCAGTACTTC.

The sample holds a few counts of this clonotype. The chain joins TRBV4-3 to TRBJ2-3, with D unclear. CDR1 LGHNA and CDR2 YSLEER come from the germline V gene. The V and J ends lost 0 bases and 0 bases respectively, with 16 bases between them. This CDR3 is 18 amino acids long. The CDR3 is CASSQDPPQTSSTDTQYF. The CDR3 coding sequence is TGCGCCAGCAGCCAAGACCCTCCCCAGACATCTAGCACAGATACGCAGTATTTT.

This clonotype showed up just a few times. This may stem from a read error, because a much larger clone lies one nucleotide away. This chain joins TRBV5-6 and TRBJ1-3, with D unclear. The CDR3 covers 16 residues. The germline CDR1 and CDR2 sequences are SGHDT and YYEEEE. CDR3 DNA: TGTGCCAGCAGCTTGGCGGTGGAGGGCTCTGGAACCACCATATATTTT. Translation gives CASSLAVEGSGTTIYF.

This clonotype has only a few counts. Written as DNA, the CDR3 is TGTGCCAGCAGCCCTAGCGGGGGGGCACAAGAGACCCAGTACTTC. It translates to CASSPSGGAQETQYF. J is TRBJ2-5 and V is TRBV5-4, with 12 bases aligning to TRBD2. The germline CDR1 and CDR2 sequences are SGHNT and YYREEE (reference sequence). The length of the CDR3 is 15 residues. J was trimmed by 2 bases and V by 4 bases; bases with no gene match: 3. The full variable domain, its missing parts supplied by reference TRBV5-4 and TRBJ2-5, is ETGVTQSPTHLIKTRGQQVTLRCSSQSGHNTVSWYQQALGQGPQFIFQYYREEENGRGNFPPRFSGLQFPNYSSELNVNALELDDSALYLCASSPSGGAQETQYFGPGTRLLVL.

The table lists this clonotype with many counts. This chain's CDR3 is CASSHAQGGGTEAFF. In nucleotides, the CDR3 is TGTGCCAGCAGCCACGCCCAGGGCGGTGGCACTGAAGCTTTCTTT. The V call is TRBV7-9, the J call TRBJ1-1; D perhaps matches TRBD1 (5 bases). The V end lost 5 bases, the J end lost 4 bases, and 17 bases lay between the germline ends. From germline, CDR1 is SEHNR and CDR2 FQNEAQ (reference sequence). This CDR3 region has 15 residues.

About this clonotype: One end of the junction is discordant with germline, which a read error may explain. This chain joins TRBV5-4 and TRBJ2-7, with 8 bases lining up with TRBD2. The CDR3 sequence is 16 residues long. From germline, CDR1 is SGHNT and CDR2 YYREEE (reference sequence). CDR3 sequence reads: CAGSLFETSESYEQYF. The DNA for the CDR3 is TGTGCCGGCAGCTTATTCGAGACTAGCGAATCCTACGAGCAGTACTTC.

The sample holds many counts of this clonotype. The CDR3 bases are TGTGCCAGTAGTATAGTAGGGGGGACGGACCAGCCCCAGCATTTT. This sequence encodes CASSIVGGTDQPQHF. This chain joins TRBV19 and TRBJ1-5; D possibly corresponds to TRBD1 (6 bases). This CDR3 contains 15 residues. V gave up 1 base and J gave up 7 bases, with 14 bases separating them. Germline CDR1 is LNHDA and CDR2 is SQIVND (reference sequence). Full variable domain (missing parts from reference TRBV19 and TRBJ1-5): DGGITQSPKYLFRKEGQNVTLSCEQNLNHDAMYWYRQDPGQGLRLIYYSQIVNDFQKGDIAEGYSVSREKKESFPLTVTSAQKNPTAFYLCASSIVGGTDQPQHFGDGTRLSIL.